Reported below is one T cell receptor beta chain. Its antigen is currently unknown. Described treatment: oral pan-JAK inhibitor, 5-10 mg twice daily. This specimen comes from a study of CD8+ T cells in alopecia areata. As for the study in general: For 6 to 18 months, tofacitinib was taken, and 6 months off drug followed.

Reverse transcribed after extraction, RNA yielded cDNA as the sequencing template. TCRdb's table, derived via immunoSEQ multiplex PCR, lists solely in-frame clones and lacks some. The table has a few hundred thousand clones, roughly two fifths seen once. General study points: Relative to normal scalp, lesional scalp, especially alopecia totalis/universalis, showed higher clonality. With just one nonresponder, it is still uncertain whether baseline CD8+ expansion relates to response.

This specimen consisted of CD4+ T cells sorted from blood, obtained between weeks 30 and 35, from a patient treated with tofacitinib. The origin of this receptor is a human donor with alopecia areata.

CDR3 sequence: CAWNPMRPDTEAFF. CDR3 nucleotides: TGTGCCTGGAATCCAATGAGGCCAGACACTGAAGCTTTCTTT. V usage is TRBV30 and J usage is TRBJ1-1; D not resolved. With 4 bases removed from V and 3 bases from J, the gap between germline ends came to 15 bases. The CDR3 contains 14 residues. Germline assignment: CDR1 GTSNPN and CDR2 SVGIG (reference sequence).